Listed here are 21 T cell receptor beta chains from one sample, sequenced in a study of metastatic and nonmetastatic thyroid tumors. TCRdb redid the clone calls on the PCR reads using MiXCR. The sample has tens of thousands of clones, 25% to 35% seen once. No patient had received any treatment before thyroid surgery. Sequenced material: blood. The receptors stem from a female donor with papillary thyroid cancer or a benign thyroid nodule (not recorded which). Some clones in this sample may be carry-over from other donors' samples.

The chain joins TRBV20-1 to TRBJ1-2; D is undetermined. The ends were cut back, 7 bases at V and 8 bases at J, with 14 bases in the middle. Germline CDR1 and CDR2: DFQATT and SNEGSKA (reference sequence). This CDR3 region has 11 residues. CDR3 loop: CSGQKGLGYTF. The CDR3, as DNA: TGCAGTGGACAAAAAGGCCTGGGCTACACCTTC.

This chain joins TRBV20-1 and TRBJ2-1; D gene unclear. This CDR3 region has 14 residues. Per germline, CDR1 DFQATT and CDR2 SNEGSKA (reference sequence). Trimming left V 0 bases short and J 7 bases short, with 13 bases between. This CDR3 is CSARDLVSRNEQFF. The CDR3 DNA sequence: TGCAGTGCTAGAGATCTAGTTAGCCGGAATGAGCAGTTCTTC.

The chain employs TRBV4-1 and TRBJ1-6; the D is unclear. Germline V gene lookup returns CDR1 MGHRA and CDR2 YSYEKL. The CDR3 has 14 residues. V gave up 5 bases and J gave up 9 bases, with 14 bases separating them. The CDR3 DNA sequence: TGCGCCAGCAGCGCCCAGGCCCGGGGTTCACCCCTCCACTTT. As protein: CASSAQARGSPLHF.

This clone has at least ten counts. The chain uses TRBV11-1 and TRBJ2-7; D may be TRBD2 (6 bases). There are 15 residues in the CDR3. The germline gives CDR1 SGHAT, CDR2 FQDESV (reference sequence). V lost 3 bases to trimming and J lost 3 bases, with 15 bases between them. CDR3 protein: CASSLVGGTDYEQYF. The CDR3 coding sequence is TGTGCCAGCAGCTTGGTCGGGGGAACTGACTACGAGCAGTACTTC. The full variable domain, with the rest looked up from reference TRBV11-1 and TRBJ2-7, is EAEVAQSPRYKITEKSQAVAFWCDPISGHATLYWYRQILGQGPELLVQFQDESVVDDSQLPKDRFSAERLKGVDSTLKIQPAELGDSAMYLCASSLVGGTDYEQYFGPGTRLTVT.

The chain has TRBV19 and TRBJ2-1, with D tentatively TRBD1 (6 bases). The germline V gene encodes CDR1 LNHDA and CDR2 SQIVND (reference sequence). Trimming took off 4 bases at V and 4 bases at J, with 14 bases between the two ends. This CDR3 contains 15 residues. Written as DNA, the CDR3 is TGTGCCAGTAGTACAGGGGACACCACATACAATGAGCAGTTCTTC. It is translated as CASSTGDTTYNEQFF.

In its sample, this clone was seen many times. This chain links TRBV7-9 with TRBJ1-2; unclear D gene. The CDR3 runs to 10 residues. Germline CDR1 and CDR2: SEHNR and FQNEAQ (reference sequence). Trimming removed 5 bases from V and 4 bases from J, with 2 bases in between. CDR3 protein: CASSAYGYTF. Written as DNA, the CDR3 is TGTGCCAGCAGCGCCTATGGCTACACCTTC.

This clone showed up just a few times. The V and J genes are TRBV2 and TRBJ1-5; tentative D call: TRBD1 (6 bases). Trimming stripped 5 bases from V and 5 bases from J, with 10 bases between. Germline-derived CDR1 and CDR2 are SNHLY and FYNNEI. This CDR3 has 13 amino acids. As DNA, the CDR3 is TGTGCCAGCAGTCGGACAGCTGATCAGCCCCAGCATTTT. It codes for CASSRTADQPQHF.

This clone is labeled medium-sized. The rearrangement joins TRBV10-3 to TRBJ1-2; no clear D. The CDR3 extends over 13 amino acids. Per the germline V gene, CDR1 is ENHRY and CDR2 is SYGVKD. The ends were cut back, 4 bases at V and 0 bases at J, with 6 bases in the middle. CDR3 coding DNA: TGTGCCATCAGTGGTAACCCTAACTATGGCTACACCTTC. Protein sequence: CAISGNPNYGYTF.

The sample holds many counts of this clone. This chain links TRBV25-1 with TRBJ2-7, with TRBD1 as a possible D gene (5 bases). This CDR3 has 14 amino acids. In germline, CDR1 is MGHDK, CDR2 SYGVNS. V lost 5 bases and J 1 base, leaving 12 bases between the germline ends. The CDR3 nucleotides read TGTGCCAGCAGTTTACACAGACAGTCCTACGAGCAGTACTTC. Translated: CASSLHRQSYEQYF.

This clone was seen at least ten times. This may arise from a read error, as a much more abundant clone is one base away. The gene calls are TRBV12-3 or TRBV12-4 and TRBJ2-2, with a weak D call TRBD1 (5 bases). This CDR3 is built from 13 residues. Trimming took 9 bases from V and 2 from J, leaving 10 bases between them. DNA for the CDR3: TGTGCCAGTCGGACACTTAACACCGGGGAGCTGTTTTTT. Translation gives CASRTLNTGELFF.

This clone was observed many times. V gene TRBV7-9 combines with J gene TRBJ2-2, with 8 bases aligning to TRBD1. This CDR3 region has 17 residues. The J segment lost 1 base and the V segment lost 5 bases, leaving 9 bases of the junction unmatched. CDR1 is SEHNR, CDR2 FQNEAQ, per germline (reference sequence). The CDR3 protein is CASSTGQGGWNTGELFF. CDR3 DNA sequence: TGTGCCAGCAGCACTGGACAGGGCGGATGGAACACCGGGGAGCTGTTTTTT.

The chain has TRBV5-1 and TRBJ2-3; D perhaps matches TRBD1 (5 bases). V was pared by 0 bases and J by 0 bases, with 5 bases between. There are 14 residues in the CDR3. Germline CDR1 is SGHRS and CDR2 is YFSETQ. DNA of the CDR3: TGCGCCAGCAGCTTGGCAGGGAGCACAGATACGCAGTATTTT. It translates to CASSLAGSTDTQYF.

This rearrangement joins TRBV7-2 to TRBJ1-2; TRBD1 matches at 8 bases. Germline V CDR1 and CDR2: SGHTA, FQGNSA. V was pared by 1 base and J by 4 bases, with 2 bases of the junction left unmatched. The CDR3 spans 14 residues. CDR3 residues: CASSLEGQVYGYTF. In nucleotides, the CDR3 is TGTGCCAGCAGCTTAGAGGGACAGGTCTATGGCTACACCTTC. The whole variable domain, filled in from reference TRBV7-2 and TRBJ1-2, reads GAGVSQSPSNKVTEKGKDVELRCDPISGHTALYWYRQSLGQGLEFLIYFQGNSAPDKSGLPSDRFSAERTGGSVSTLTIQRTQQEDSAVYLCASSLEGQVYGYTFGSGTRLTVV.

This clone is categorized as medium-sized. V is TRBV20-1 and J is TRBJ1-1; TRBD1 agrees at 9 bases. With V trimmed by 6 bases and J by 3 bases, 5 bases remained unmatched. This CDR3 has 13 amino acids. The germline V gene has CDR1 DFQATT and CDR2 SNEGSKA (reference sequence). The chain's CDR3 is CSAGTGRDTEAFF. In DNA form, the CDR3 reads TGCAGTGCCGGGACAGGGAGGGACACTGAAGCTTTCTTT.

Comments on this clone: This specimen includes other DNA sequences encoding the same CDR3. The CDR3 loop reads CSATRGLDEAFF. CDR3 nucleotides: TGCAGCGCAACCCGGGGGCTCGATGAAGCTTTCTTT. The chain links TRBV29-1 to TRBJ1-1; possible D gene TRBD1, 6 bases. The CDR3 is 12 residues long. In germline, CDR1 is SQVTM, CDR2 ANQGSEA. Trimming removed 7 bases from V and 7 bases from J, with 16 bases in between.

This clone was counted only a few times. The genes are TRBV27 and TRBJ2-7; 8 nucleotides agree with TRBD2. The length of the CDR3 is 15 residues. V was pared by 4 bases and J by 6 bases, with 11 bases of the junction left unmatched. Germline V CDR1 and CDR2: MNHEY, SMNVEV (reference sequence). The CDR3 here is CASSSKGLVPIEQYF. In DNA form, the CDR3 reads TGTGCCAGCAGTTCGAAGGGACTAGTCCCTATCGAGCAGTACTTC.

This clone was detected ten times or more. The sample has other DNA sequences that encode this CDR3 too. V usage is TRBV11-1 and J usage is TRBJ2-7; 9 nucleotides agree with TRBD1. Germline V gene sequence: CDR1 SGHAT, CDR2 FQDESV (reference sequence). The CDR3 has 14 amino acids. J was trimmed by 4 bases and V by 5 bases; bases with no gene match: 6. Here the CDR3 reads CASSRTGDWYEQYF. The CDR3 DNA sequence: TGTGCCAGCAGCCGGACAGGGGATTGGTACGAGCAGTACTTC.

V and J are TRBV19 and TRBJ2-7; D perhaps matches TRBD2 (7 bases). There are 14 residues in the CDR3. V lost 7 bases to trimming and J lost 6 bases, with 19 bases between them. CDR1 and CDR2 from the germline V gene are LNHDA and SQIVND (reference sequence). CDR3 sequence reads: CASKRDYGGSEQYF. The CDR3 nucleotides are TGTGCCAGTAAGAGGGACTACGGGGGCTCCGAGCAGTACTTC.

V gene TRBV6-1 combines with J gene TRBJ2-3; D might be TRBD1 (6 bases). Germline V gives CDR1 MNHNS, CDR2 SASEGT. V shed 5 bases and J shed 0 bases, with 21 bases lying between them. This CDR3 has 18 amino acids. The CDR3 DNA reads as TGTGCCAGCAGTAGAGGACAGTACCTGTTAACAAGCACAGATACGCAGTATTTT. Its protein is CASSRGQYLLTSTDTQYF.

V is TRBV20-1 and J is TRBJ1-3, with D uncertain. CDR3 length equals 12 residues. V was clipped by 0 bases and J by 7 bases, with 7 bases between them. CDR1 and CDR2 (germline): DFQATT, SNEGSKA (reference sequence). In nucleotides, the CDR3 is TGCAGTGCTAGAGATTGGGTGAACACCATATATTTT. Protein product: CSARDWVNTIYF.

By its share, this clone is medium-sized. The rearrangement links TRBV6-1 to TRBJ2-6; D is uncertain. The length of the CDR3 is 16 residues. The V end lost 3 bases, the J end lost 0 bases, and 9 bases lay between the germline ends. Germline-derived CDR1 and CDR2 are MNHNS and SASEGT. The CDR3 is CASSETRSSGANVLTF. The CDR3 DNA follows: TGTGCCAGCAGTGAGACGAGAAGCTCTGGGGCCAACGTCCTGACTTTC.